Below, 16 T cell receptor beta chains from the same sample are listed, as sequenced in a study of T cells in Graves' hyperthyroidism and ophthalmopathy. The source material, RNA transcripts, was used to amplify TCR beta CDR3 regions. TCR CDR3 underwent first-round RT-PCR with the HTBI primer set. TCRdb reprocessed the multiplex PCR reads via MiXCR and lists one record per CDR3 protein. The sample holds 490,000 or so distinct CDR3 sequences, about 16% seen once. The sequencing input was blood. These receptors were obtained from a woman aged 25 to 39 with Graves' ophthalmopathy.

With regard to this clonotype: A clone one base away is much larger, so this may be a read error. The chain is built from TRBV7-9 and TRBJ2-1; D is possibly TRBD2 (6 bases). Per germline, CDR1 SEHNR and CDR2 FQNEAQ (reference sequence). V lost 5 bases, J lost 0 bases, and 17 bases lay in between. This CDR3 has 17 residues. The CDR3 is CASSPRPAGPSYNEQFF. Here the CDR3 DNA reads TGTGCCAGCAGCCCCCGCCCAGCGGGTCCCTCCTACAATGAGCAGTTCTTC. Complete variable domain (other parts from reference TRBV7-9 and TRBJ2-1): DTGVSQNPRHKITKRGQNVTFRCDPISEHNRLYWYRQTLGQGPEFLTYFQNEAQLEKSRLLSDRFSAERPKGSFSTLEIQRTEQGDSAMYLCASSPRPAGPSYNEQFFGPGTRLTVL.

This clonotype was detected only a few times. The gene calls are TRBV18 and TRBJ1-1, with D unclear. The CDR3 is 15 residues long. The germline V gene encodes CDR1 KGHSH and CDR2 LQKENI. V lost 1 base to trimming and J lost 5 bases, with 14 bases between them. The CDR3 sequence is CASSPLNGIGTEAFF. Here the CDR3 DNA reads TGTGCCAGCTCACCACTAAATGGTATTGGAACTGAAGCTTTCTTT. Full variable domain (rest looked up from reference TRBV18 and TRBJ1-1): NAGVMQNPRHLVRRRGQEARLRCSPMKGHSHVYWYRQLPEEGLKFMVYLQKENIIDESGMPKERFSAEFPKEGPSILRIQQVVRGDSAAYFCASSPLNGIGTEAFFGQGTRLTVV.

This clonotype has a count of ten or more. The rearrangement links TRBV28 to TRBJ2-3, with D tentatively TRBD1 (6 bases). The CDR3 has 16 residues. Trimming cost V 5 bases and J 6 bases, with 21 bases left between them. Germline CDR1 is MDHEN and CDR2 is SYDVKM. Here the CDR3 DNA reads TGTGCCAGCAGTACCACTAACAGGGTTTCACTGGATACGCAGTATTTT. Protein product: CASSTTNRVSLDTQYF.

V and J are TRBV30 and TRBJ1-1; a weak D match, TRBD1 (6 bases). Germline-derived CDR1 and CDR2 are GTSNPN and SVGIG (reference sequence). The CDR3 length is 12 residues. Trimming stripped 1 base from V and 8 bases from J, with 11 bases between. The CDR3 bases are TGTGCCTGGAGTGCAAGGGGGGCCGAAGCTTTCTTT. The encoded protein is CAWSARGAEAFF. Complete variable domain (other parts from reference TRBV30 and TRBJ1-1): SQTIHQWPATLVQPVGSPLSLECTVEGTSNPNLYWYRQAAGRGLQLLFYSVGIGQISSEVPQNLSASRPQDRQFILSSKKLLLSDSGFYLCAWSARGAEAFFGQGTRLTVV.

In DNA, the CDR3 is TGCAGTGCCCTCCTCCGGGACGCTTCTAACTATGGCTACACCTTC. Its translation: CSALLRDASNYGYTF. The chain links TRBV20-1 to TRBJ1-2; D possibly corresponds to TRBD1 (5 bases). This CDR3 has 15 residues. The germline V and J ends were trimmed by 6 bases and 0 bases, with 17 bases remaining between them. Germline V CDR1 and CDR2: DFQATT, SNEGSKA (reference sequence).

The rearrangement joins TRBV9 to TRBJ2-3; 11 bases map to TRBD1. The CDR3 runs to 15 residues. Germline CDR1 reads SGDLS; CDR2 reads YYNGEE. J was trimmed by 7 bases and V by 4 bases; bases with no gene match: 8. CDR3 loop: CASSLGQGAGNTQYF. CDR3 bases: TGTGCCAGCAGCTTAGGACAGGGGGCTGGTAATACGCAGTATTTT. Complete variable domain (other parts from reference TRBV9 and TRBJ2-3): DSGVTQTPKHLITATGQRVTLRCSPRSGDLSVYWYQQSLDQGLQFLIQYYNGEERAKGNILERFSAQQFPDLHSELNLSSLELGDSALYFCASSLGQGAGNTQYFGPGTRLTVL.

In the case of this clonotype: This sequence may be a read error, since a much larger clone differs from it by one base. The chain joins TRBV11-2 to TRBJ2-5; 8 bases fit TRBD1. CDR1 SGHAT and CDR2 FQNNGV come from the germline V gene. The CDR3 runs to 15 residues. Trimming cost V 8 bases and J 4 bases; bases outside gene matches: 12. The CDR3 nucleotides are TGTGCCAGCGGCACGCCCAGGGGGCAACGAGAGACCCAGTACTTC. It specifies CASGTPRGQRETQYF.

In this sample, this clonotype turned up a few times. The rearrangement links TRBV9 to TRBJ1-3; D call uncertain. This CDR3 comprises 15 residues. The V and J ends lost 0 bases and 0 bases respectively, with 7 bases between them. Germline CDR1 reads SGDLS; CDR2 reads YYNGEE. CDR3 bases: TGTGCCAGCAGCGTAGATGCGGACTCTGGAAACACCATATATTTT. Translating it yields CASSVDADSGNTIYF.

This clonotype came up a few times. The CDR3 sequence is CASSQRTTGELFF. The CDR3 DNA is TGTGCCAGCAGCCAGAGGACCACCGGGGAGCTGTTTTTT. The chain joins TRBV3-1 to TRBJ2-2; unclear D gene. Germline V lookup: CDR1 LGHDT, CDR2 YNNKEL (reference sequence). Trimming removed 3 bases from V and 4 bases from J, with 6 bases in between. This CDR3 has 13 amino acids.

Ten or more counts support this clonotype. The chain employs TRBV30 and TRBJ2-7; D call uncertain. V shed 1 base and J shed 0 bases, with 13 bases lying between them. The CDR3 sequence is 15 residues long. CDR1 and CDR2 (germline): GTSNPN, SVGIG (reference sequence). The CDR3 DNA reads TGTGCCTGGAGTGAGATTAAGACCCACTCCTACGAGCAGTACTTC. Its protein product is CAWSEIKTHSYEQYF.

This clonotype was observed at least ten times. The chain links TRBV12-5 to TRBJ2-1; maybe TRBD2 (5 bases). The CDR3 covers 15 residues. Per the germline V gene, CDR1 is LGHNT and CDR2 is FRNRAP. Trimming took 7 bases from V and 0 from J, leaving 13 bases between them. In nucleotides, the CDR3 is TGTGCTAGTGCCTCAACTAGTATCTCCTACAATGAGCAGTTCTTC. This codes for CASASTSISYNEQFF.

The chain joins TRBV6-2 or TRBV6-3 to TRBJ1-6; 10 nucleotides align to TRBD1. Losses at the gene ends were 6 bases for V and 8 bases for J; bases not matched to a gene: 7. The CDR3 has 15 amino acids. CDR1 and CDR2 (germline): MNHEY, SVGEGT. The CDR3 DNA sequence: TGTGCCAGCAGCCCTGACAGGGGGCTAGATTCACCCCTCCACTTT. It specifies CASSPDRGLDSPLHF.

Many counts were recorded for this clonotype. The chain couples TRBV2 to TRBJ2-7; D is uncertain. V shed 3 bases and J shed 6 bases, with 9 bases lying between them. The germline V gene encodes CDR1 SNHLY and CDR2 FYNNEI. The CDR3 extends over 12 amino acids. The chain's CDR3 is CASSDLTLEQYF. In nucleotides, the CDR3 is TGTGCCAGCAGTGACCTGACCCTCGAGCAGTACTTC.

The chain is built from TRBV7-2 and TRBJ2-3; D gene unclear. The germline gives CDR1 SGHTA, CDR2 FQGNSA. V was shortened by 5 bases and J by 3 bases, with 9 bases between the two germline ends. This CDR3 has 13 residues. The CDR3 here is CASSRAITDTQYF. CDR3 DNA sequence: TGTGCCAGCAGCCGCGCCATTACAGATACGCAGTATTTT.

Notes on this clonotype: A much larger clonotype is one base distant, so this may be a read error. The conserved closing phenylalanine or tryptophan is absent in this CDR3, likely reflecting a read error. The chain couples TRBV7-3 to TRBJ2-3; 8 nucleotides agree with TRBD2. Germline V gives CDR1 SGHTA, CDR2 FQGTGA. V dropped 5 bases and J dropped 4; count of bases not matched to a gene: 11. This CDR3 comprises 16 residues. The CDR3 bases are TGTGCCAGCAGCCCCCGACGGGGGGGAGAGGCAGATACGCAGTATTCT. This translates into CASSPRRGGEADTQYS.

This clonotype was recorded a few times. The gene calls are TRBV2 and TRBJ2-7, with 11 bases aligning to TRBD2. This CDR3 spans 14 amino acids. V was clipped by 6 bases and J by 2 bases; unmatched bases: 3. In germline, CDR1 is SNHLY, CDR2 FYNNEI. CDR3 sequence reads: CASSKLAGAYEQYF. In nucleotides, the CDR3 is TGTGCCAGCAGCAAACTAGCGGGGGCCTACGAGCAGTACTTC.